Below, 32 T cell receptor beta chains from the same sample are listed, as sequenced in a study of Ad26.COV2.S vaccination and SARS-CoV-2 variants (dated by TCRdb to the early 2020s). The treatment or condition label on this specimen signifies: some 20 received Ad26.COV2.S at low or high dose, single or two shots; a few received placebo; per-sample allocation not given. For vaccine and placebo recipients, the sequenced repertoires came from samples collected on day 63 after the first injection. Libraries came from the immunoSEQ multiplex PCR assay. TCRdb stores this immuneACCESS table with in-frame sequences only. Part of the clones is absent; in the studies checked, under half of the shortfall reflects unresolved V genes, and no reason is known for the rest. Counted in this sample were 350,000 to 550,000 clones; approximately 92% of them appeared once. The leading ten clones occupy approximately 2.5% of the sample.

The specimen was peripheral blood, collected in a trial of Ad26.COV2.S vaccine versus placebo. The receptors originated from a person between 18 and 59 years old who received the Ad26.COV2.S COVID-19 vaccine or a placebo.

The rearrangement joins TRBV5-1 to TRBJ1-2; D remains ambiguous. This CDR3 is 13 amino acids long. V was pared by 4 bases and J by 4 bases, with 11 bases between. Germline V lookup: CDR1 SGHRS, CDR2 YFSETQ. For the CDR3, the DNA is TGCGCCAGCAGCGGCGACTGGACCTATGGCTACACCTTC. Amino acids: CASSGDWTYGYTF.

Details on this clone: Compared with germline, one end of the junction differs, possibly owing to a read error. The chain employs TRBV7-9 and TRBJ2-2; 7 bases map to TRBD1. In germline, CDR1 is SEHNR, CDR2 FQNEAQ (reference sequence). The CDR3 totals 16 residues. In DNA form, the CDR3 reads TGTGCCAGCAGCTACTTGGGGACAGCGAACACTGGGGAGCTGTTTTTT. It specifies CASSYLGTANTGELFF. Full variable domain (missing parts from reference TRBV7-9 and TRBJ2-2): DTGVSQNPRHKITKRGQNVTFRCDPISEHNRLYWYRQTLGQGPEFLTYFQNEAQLEKSRLLSDRFSAERPKGSFSTLEIQRTEQGDSAMYLCASSYLGTANTGELFFGEGSRLTVL.

The chain couples TRBV6-5 to TRBJ2-1; TRBD1 matches 7 bases. The CDR3 has 15 residues. Trimming removed 8 bases from V and 0 bases from J; junction bases left unmatched: 7. From germline, CDR1 is MNHEY and CDR2 SVGAGI. The CDR3 here is CASRRGPVSYNEQFF. In nucleotides, the CDR3 is TGTGCCAGCCGTAGGGGGCCCGTCTCCTACAATGAGCAGTTCTTC.

This chain uses TRBV11-3 with TRBJ1-6; D may be TRBD1 (5 bases). V was pared by 4 bases and J by 12 bases, with 13 bases between. The germline V gene has CDR1 SGHNT and CDR2 YENEEA. The CDR3 extends over 13 amino acids. CDR3 nucleotide sequence: TGTGCCAGCAGCTCCCGACAGAATCTACCCCTCCACTTT. It is translated as CASSSRQNLPLHF.

The chain has TRBV10-3 and TRBJ2-5, with D unresolved. Trimming cost V 6 bases and J 2 bases, with 4 bases left between them. The CDR3 has 11 residues. CDR1 is ENHRY, CDR2 SYGVKD, per germline. CDR3 sequence (DNA): TGTGCCATCAGCGCGCAAGAGACCCAGTACTTC. It is translated as CAISAQETQYF.

Only one count was recorded for this clone. The chain carries TRBV5-8 and TRBJ1-2, with 8 bases matching TRBD1. The germline gives CDR1 SGHTS, CDR2 YDEGEE. The CDR3 is 14 amino acids. Losses at the gene ends were 4 bases for V and 2 bases for J; bases not matched to a gene: 4. CDR3: CASSRTGWNYGYTF. The DNA of the CDR3 is TGTGCCAGCAGCCGGACAGGGTGGAACTATGGCTACACCTTC.

This chain links TRBV12-3 or TRBV12-4 with TRBJ2-1; possibly TRBD1 for D (6 bases). Trimming removed 8 bases at V and 3 bases at J, with 11 bases between. The CDR3 loop spans 13 amino acids. The CDR3 bases are TGTGCCAGCCAGCAGGGGAACTACAATGAGCAGTTCTTC. Translated, it gives CASQQGNYNEQFF.

V usage is TRBV30 and J usage is TRBJ2-3, with a tentative D call TRBD2 (6 bases). The CDR3 totals 17 residues. V lost 3 bases, J lost 2 bases, and 21 bases lay in between. Germline V gene sequence: CDR1 GTSNPN, CDR2 SVGIG (reference sequence). CDR3 coding DNA: TGTGCCTGGAGCGTGTTTGAGCGGGCCCAAACCACAGATACGCAGTATTTT. This translates into CAWSVFERAQTTDTQYF.

The chain couples TRBV2 to TRBJ2-2, with 9 bases that match TRBD2. The CDR3 is 16 residues long. J was trimmed by 0 bases and V by 5 bases; bases with no gene match: 4. Germline CDR1 SNHLY, CDR2 FYNNEI. The CDR3 DNA reads TGTGCCAGCAGTCGGACTAGCGTTGCGAACACCGGGGAGCTGTTTTTT. The encoded protein is CASSRTSVANTGELFF. Drawing the rest from reference TRBV2 and TRBJ2-2, the complete variable domain is EPEVTQTPSHQVTQMGQEVILRCVPISNHLYFYWYRQILGQKVEFLVSFYNNEISEKSEIFDDQFSVERPDGSNFTLKIRSTKLEDSAMYFCASSRTSVANTGELFFGEGSRLTVL.

The chain uses TRBV19 and TRBJ2-2, with a tentative D call TRBD1 (5 bases). Germline V CDR1 and CDR2: LNHDA, SQIVND (reference sequence). V was pared by 0 bases and J by 3 bases, with 17 bases between. The CDR3 has 18 residues. The CDR3 DNA is TGTGCCAGTAGTATAGACCTTCGTCAGGGAAGGGACACCGGGGAGCTGTTTTTT. Its protein product is CASSIDLRQGRDTGELFF.

The chain uses TRBV2 and TRBJ2-1; 7 bases map to TRBD1. The CDR3 contains 14 residues. Looked up from germline, CDR1 is SNHLY and CDR2 is FYNNEI. The ends lost 6 bases at V and 6 bases at J; junction bases unmatched: 8. Written as DNA, the CDR3 is TGTGCCAGCAGCCCCAATAGACAGGGCAATGAGCAGTTCTTC. Translating it yields CASSPNRQGNEQFF.

The rearrangement uses TRBV13 and TRBJ2-4, with 8 bases matching TRBD1. The CDR3 consists of 15 residues. V lost 3 bases to trimming and J lost 1 base; unmatched junction nucleotides: 2. CDR1 and CDR2 from the germline V gene are PRHDT and FYEKMQ (reference sequence). The CDR3 nucleotides read TGTGCCAGCAGCTTCCAGGGGGCGGCCAAAAACATTCAGTACTTC. Translating gives CASSFQGAAKNIQYF.

CDR3 nucleotide sequence: TGTGCCAGCAGTTCGTACACTGAAGCTTTCTTT. Protein sequence: CASSSYTEAFF. The chain links TRBV2 to TRBJ1-1; D gene ambiguous. CDR1 is SNHLY, CDR2 FYNNEI, per germline. The CDR3 is 11 residues long. V lost 5 bases to trimming and J lost 3 bases, with 4 bases between them.

V gene TRBV6-2 or TRBV6-3 combines with J gene TRBJ1-1; TRBD1 matches at 9 bases. This CDR3 spans 17 amino acids. V was clipped by 4 bases and J by 4 bases; unmatched bases: 13. Germline lookup yields CDR1 MNHEY and CDR2 SVGEGT. The CDR3 nucleotides read TGTGCCAGCAGTTTCTCACCCGCCGACAGGGGGGTCACTGAAGCTTTCTTT. This encodes CASSFSPADRGVTEAFF.

This clone was seen a single time. The J gene is TRBJ2-1, the V gene TRBV25-1; no reliable D call. The CDR3 length is 14 residues. V dropped 1 base and J dropped 8 bases, with 12 bases sitting between them. Looked up from germline, CDR1 is MGHDK and CDR2 is SYGVNS. CDR3 DNA: TGTGCCAGCAGTGAATTAGGACCACAATATGAGCAGTTCTTC. Protein product: CASSELGPQYEQFF.

This chain links TRBV28 with TRBJ1-1; tentative D call: TRBD1 (6 bases). The CDR3 has 15 amino acids. Trimming removed 2 bases from V and 3 bases from J, with 13 bases in between. CDR1 MDHEN and CDR2 SYDVKM come from the germline V gene. CDR3 DNA: TGTGCCAGCAGTTTACTGGGACATAGAGACACTGAAGCTTTCTTT. Protein product: CASSLLGHRDTEAFF.

The chain combines TRBV6-6 with TRBJ2-1; the match to TRBD2 covers 7 bases. The V gene's germline CDR1 is MNHNY and CDR2 SVGAGI (reference sequence). V lost 4 bases, J lost 5 bases, and 5 bases stayed unmatched. The CDR3 extends over 14 amino acids. The CDR3 loop is CASSLAGRDNEQFF. CDR3 nucleotide sequence: TGTGCCAGCAGTTTGGCTGGGAGGGACAATGAGCAGTTCTTC.

The rearrangement uses TRBV2 and TRBJ1-1, with a tentative D call TRBD1 (5 bases). Germline lookup yields CDR1 SNHLY and CDR2 FYNNEI. The CDR3 has 12 residues. Trimming removed 4 bases from V and 10 bases from J, with 13 bases in between. The CDR3: CASSVARAGAFF. CDR3 bases: TGTGCCAGCAGTGTTGCCAGGGCTGGAGCTTTCTTT.

This chain uses TRBV19 with TRBJ1-2, with 9 bases that match TRBD1. The V gene's germline CDR1 is LNHDA and CDR2 SQIVND (reference sequence). V was pared by 7 bases and J by 4 bases, with 13 bases of the junction left unmatched. This CDR3 has 16 amino acids. CDR3 DNA sequence: TGTGCCAGTACTCCAGTAGGAGGGACAGGGCGCTATGGCTACACCTTC. It yields the protein CASTPVGGTGRYGYTF.

The CDR3 sequence: CASSKGRGHGYTF. The CDR3 region has the DNA TGTGCCAGCAGTAAGGGCAGGGGGCATGGCTACACCTTC. This chain joins TRBV6-2 or TRBV6-3 and TRBJ1-2; TRBD1 agrees at 8 bases. J was trimmed by 6 bases and V by 5 bases; bases with no gene match: 5. CDR1 and CDR2 (germline): MNHEY, SVGEGT. The CDR3 is 13 amino acids.

CDR3 sequence (DNA): TGTGCCAGCAGAGGGGTTGGCGGGGGGGCGTCAGAGACCCAGTACTTC. This codes for CASRGVGGGASETQYF. The chain recombines TRBV2 with TRBJ2-5; TRBD2 matches at 9 bases. Germline V lookup: CDR1 SNHLY, CDR2 FYNNEI. The CDR3 sequence is 16 residues long. J was trimmed by 4 bases and V by 6 bases; bases with no gene match: 12.

This chain connects TRBV5-1 to TRBJ1-5; D call uncertain. The germline CDR1 and CDR2 sequences are SGHRS and YFSETQ. This CDR3 has 15 residues. Trimming shortened V by 0 bases and J by 6 bases, and 13 bases separated the two germline ends. For the CDR3, the DNA is TGCGCCAGCAGCTTGGACCCGGGAGGATCTCAGCCCCAGCATTTT. This sequence encodes CASSLDPGGSQPQHF.

The chain recombines TRBV6-5 with TRBJ2-7, with 7 bases lining up with TRBD1. This CDR3 contains 13 residues. Unmatched junction bases numbered 5, after V lost 6 bases and J lost 3 bases. From germline, CDR1 is MNHEY and CDR2 SVGAGI. CDR3 DNA sequence: TGTGCCAGCAGACGGGACAGATACTACGAGCAGTACTTC. Its protein product is CASRRDRYYEQYF.

The CDR3 sequence: CASSSYSNQPQHF. Here the CDR3 DNA reads TGTGCCAGCAGTTCTTATAGCAATCAGCCCCAGCATTTT. The chain uses TRBV6-5 and TRBJ1-5; D ambiguous. V was shortened by 4 bases and J by 0 bases, with 4 bases between the two germline ends. The CDR3 length is 13 residues. Germline CDR1 reads MNHEY; CDR2 reads SVGAGI.

The rearrangement uses TRBV7-8 and TRBJ2-4; tentatively, D is TRBD1 (5 bases). Trimming cost V 5 bases and J 0 bases, with 11 bases left between them. The CDR3 is 15 residues long. In germline, CDR1 is SGHVS, CDR2 FQNEAQ. Here the CDR3 reads CASSAIGVAKNIQYF. In DNA form, the CDR3 reads TGTGCCAGCAGCGCCATAGGGGTAGCCAAAAACATTCAGTACTTC.

This clone was detected once. This chain joins TRBV7-3 and TRBJ1-2; 9 positions agree with TRBD1. V dropped 5 bases and J dropped 7; count of bases not matched to a gene: 8. CDR1 is SGHTA, CDR2 FQGTGA, per germline. The CDR3 is 14 amino acids. Here the CDR3 reads CASSANTGGTGYTF. The CDR3 nucleotides read TGTGCCAGCAGCGCTAACACAGGGGGCACTGGCTACACCTTC.

J is TRBJ2-2 and V is TRBV24-1, with 9 bases aligning to TRBD1. This CDR3 has 16 amino acids. Germline V lookup: CDR1 KGHDR, CDR2 SFDVKD. The ends lost 3 bases at V and 7 bases at J; junction bases unmatched: 8. As DNA, the CDR3 is TGTGCCACCAGTGATCACTGGACAGGGGACGGCGGGGAGCTGTTTTTT. Translating gives CATSDHWTGDGGELFF.

The chain uses TRBV19 and TRBJ2-1; TRBD2 is a possible D gene (5 bases). From germline, CDR1 is LNHDA and CDR2 SQIVND (reference sequence). With 6 bases removed from V and 2 bases from J, the gap between germline ends came to 11 bases. The CDR3 consists of 14 residues. This CDR3 reads CASREDRTYNEQFF. CDR3 DNA: TGTGCCAGTAGGGAGGACCGCACCTACAATGAGCAGTTCTTC.

This chain connects TRBV6-5 to TRBJ1-6; D gene uncertain. Per germline, CDR1 MNHEY and CDR2 SVGAGI. V lost 1 base and J lost 7, with 11 bases in between. The CDR3 spans 15 residues. The CDR3: CASSYYGLGNSPLHF. The CDR3 DNA reads as TGTGCCAGCAGTTACTATGGGTTAGGAAATTCACCCCTCCACTTT.

V usage is TRBV27 and J usage is TRBJ2-1; 12 nucleotides line up with TRBD2. The germline CDR1 and CDR2 sequences are MNHEY and SMNVEV (reference sequence). V lost 7 bases and J lost 6; bases outside the gene matches: 7. The CDR3 totals 15 residues. For the CDR3, the DNA is TGTGCCAGCACCCTAGGGACTAGCGGGCTCAATGAGCAGTTCTTC. Its protein product is CASTLGTSGLNEQFF.

As concerns this clone: One end of the junction does not line up with germline, which may come from a read error. This chain joins TRBV7-8 and TRBJ1-5, with a possible D match to TRBD1 (5 bases). The CDR3 sequence is 13 residues long. Germline CDR1 SGHVS, CDR2 FQNEAQ. CDR3 nucleotides: TGTGCCAGCGGCTTTCAGGGAAATCAGCCCCAGCATTTT. Translation: CASGFQGNQPQHF.

The chain recombines TRBV5-1 with TRBJ2-6; TRBD1 matches at 10 bases. Germline V CDR1 and CDR2: SGHRS, YFSETQ. This CDR3 is built from 17 residues. V lost 4 bases and J lost 2; bases outside the gene matches: 6. CDR3 in DNA: TGCGCCAGCAGCCTTGGACAGGGGGTTCCTGGGGCCAACGTCCTGACTTTC. This translates into CASSLGQGVPGANVLTF. Full variable domain (missing parts from reference TRBV5-1 and TRBJ2-6): KAGVTQTPRYLIKTRGQQVTLSCSPISGHRSVSWYQQTPGQGLQFLFEYFSETQRNKGNFPGRFSGRQFSNSRSEMNVSTLELGDSALYLCASSLGQGVPGANVLTFGAGSRLTVL.